The 5 T cell receptor beta chains below come from one sample, sequenced in a study of blood T cell repertoires in COVID-19. The assay was immunoSEQ multiplex PCR, and TCRdb's table has in-frame clones only and misses some. The sample holds around 700,000 clones; around 90% are singletons and the top ten take roughly 0.25%. The material sequenced was peripheral blood. All receptors come from a woman under 30 with acute or convalescent COVID-19.

The CDR3 bases are TGTGCCAGCACGGATAGCGGGAATTCACCCCTCCACTTT. It codes for CASTDSGNSPLHF. The rearrangement uses TRBV4-2 and TRBJ1-6; D ambiguous. CDR3 length: 13 amino acids. Trimming cost V 7 bases and J 7 bases, with 11 bases left between them. CDR1 is LGHNA and CDR2 is YNFKEQ in the germline V gene.

The chain combines TRBV24-1 with TRBJ2-3; TRBD2 matches 16 bases. With V trimmed by 1 base and J by 6 bases, 3 bases remained unmatched. The CDR3 runs 17 residues. Germline V gene data show CDR1 as KGHDR and CDR2 as SFDVKD. The DNA for the CDR3 is TGTGCCACCAGTGATTTAGGGACTAGCGGGGGGGCTGATACGCAGTATTTT. It codes for CATSDLGTSGGADTQYF.

The V call is TRBV25-1, the J call TRBJ1-1; D gene unclear. In germline, CDR1 is MGHDK, CDR2 SYGVNS. Trimming removed 6 bases at V and 1 base at J, with 6 bases between. The CDR3 is 12 amino acids. This CDR3 is CASRGPNTEAFF. The CDR3 nucleotides are TGTGCCAGCAGGGGCCCGAACACTGAAGCTTTCTTT.

The chain joins TRBV4-1 to TRBJ1-1; TRBD1 matches 7 bases. Per the germline V gene, CDR1 is MGHRA and CDR2 is YSYEKL. Trimming removed 4 bases from V and 1 base from J; junction bases left unmatched: 9. The CDR3 totals 16 residues. The CDR3: CASSPNRGRGNTEAFF. In DNA form, the CDR3 reads TGCGCCAGCAGCCCAAACAGGGGAAGAGGGAACACTGAAGCTTTCTTT.

The gene calls are TRBV7-9 and TRBJ1-4; D uncertain. Trimming removed 5 bases at V and 5 bases at J, with 21 bases between. In germline, CDR1 is SEHNR, CDR2 FQNEAQ (reference sequence). There are 17 residues in the CDR3. CDR3 sequence (DNA): TGTGCCAGCAGCCCCGGCCGGCGACGGGGTGAAAATGAAAAACTGTTTTTT. This translates into CASSPGRRRGENEKLFF.